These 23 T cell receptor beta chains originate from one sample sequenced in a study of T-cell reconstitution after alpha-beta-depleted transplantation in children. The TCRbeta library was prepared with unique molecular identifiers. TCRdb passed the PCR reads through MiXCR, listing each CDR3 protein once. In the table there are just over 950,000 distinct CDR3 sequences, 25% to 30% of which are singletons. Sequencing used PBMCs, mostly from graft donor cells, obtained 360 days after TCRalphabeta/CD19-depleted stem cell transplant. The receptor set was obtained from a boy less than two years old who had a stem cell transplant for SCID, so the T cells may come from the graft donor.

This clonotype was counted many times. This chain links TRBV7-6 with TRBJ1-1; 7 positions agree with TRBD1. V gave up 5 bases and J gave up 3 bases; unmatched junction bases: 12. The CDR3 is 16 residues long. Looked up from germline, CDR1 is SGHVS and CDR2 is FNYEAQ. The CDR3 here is CASSQQTGLIHTEAFF. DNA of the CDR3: TGTGCCAGCAGCCAACAGACAGGGTTAATTCACACTGAAGCTTTCTTT.

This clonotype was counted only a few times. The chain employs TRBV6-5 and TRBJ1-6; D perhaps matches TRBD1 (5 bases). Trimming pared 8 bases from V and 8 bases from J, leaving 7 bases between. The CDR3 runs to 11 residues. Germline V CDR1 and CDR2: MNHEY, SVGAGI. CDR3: CASGRDSPLHF. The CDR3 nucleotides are TGTGCCAGCGGCAGGGATTCACCCCTCCACTTT.

CDR3 bases: TGCAGCCCACACCGACAGGTGGGGGCGGGTGAAAAACTGTTTTTT. As protein: CSPHRQVGAGEKLFF. The chain carries TRBV20-1 and TRBJ1-4, with a weak D call TRBD1 (6 bases). The CDR3 sequence is 15 residues long. In germline, CDR1 is DFQATT, CDR2 SNEGSKA (reference sequence).

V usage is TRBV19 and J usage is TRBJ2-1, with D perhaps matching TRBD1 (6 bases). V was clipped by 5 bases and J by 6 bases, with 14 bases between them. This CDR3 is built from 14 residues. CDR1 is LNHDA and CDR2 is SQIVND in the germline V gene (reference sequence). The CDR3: CASSLYRDRNEQFF. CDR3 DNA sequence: TGTGCCAGTAGTTTGTACAGGGATCGCAATGAGCAGTTCTTC. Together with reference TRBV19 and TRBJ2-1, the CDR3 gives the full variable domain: DGGITQSPKYLFRKEGQNVTLSCEQNLNHDAMYWYRQDPGQGLRLIYYSQIVNDFQKGDIAEGYSVSREKKESFPLTVTSAQKNPTAFYLCASSLYRDRNEQFFGPGTRLTVL.

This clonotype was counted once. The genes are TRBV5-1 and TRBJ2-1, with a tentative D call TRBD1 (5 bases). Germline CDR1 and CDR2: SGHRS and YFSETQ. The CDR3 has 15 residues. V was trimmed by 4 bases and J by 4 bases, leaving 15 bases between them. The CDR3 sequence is CASSEQEPLYNEQFF. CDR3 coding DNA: TGCGCCAGCAGCGAACAGGAGCCCCTTTACAATGAGCAGTTCTTC.

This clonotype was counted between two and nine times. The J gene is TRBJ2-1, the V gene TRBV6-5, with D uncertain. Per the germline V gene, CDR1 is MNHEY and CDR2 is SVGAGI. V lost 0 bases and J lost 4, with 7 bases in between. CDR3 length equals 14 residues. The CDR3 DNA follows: TGTGCCAGCAGTTACTCCCGATCTTACAATGAGCAGTTCTTC. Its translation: CASSYSRSYNEQFF.

CDR3 in DNA: TGCGCCAGCAGCCAAGGTTTGGCCACCATTCAGTACTTC. Amino acid sequence: CASSQGLATIQYF. The V call is TRBV4-1, the J call TRBJ2-4; no firm D call. Germline V gene sequence: CDR1 MGHRA, CDR2 YSYEKL. The CDR3 sequence is 13 residues long. Trimming removed 1 base from V and 9 bases from J, with 10 bases in between.

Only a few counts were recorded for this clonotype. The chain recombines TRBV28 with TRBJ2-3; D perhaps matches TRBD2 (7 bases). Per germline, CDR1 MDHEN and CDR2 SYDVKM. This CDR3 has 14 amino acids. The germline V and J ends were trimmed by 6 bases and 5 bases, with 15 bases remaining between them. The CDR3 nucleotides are TGTGCCAGCAGCCTGGTCGGGGGGCAAGATACGCAGTATTTT. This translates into CASSLVGGQDTQYF.

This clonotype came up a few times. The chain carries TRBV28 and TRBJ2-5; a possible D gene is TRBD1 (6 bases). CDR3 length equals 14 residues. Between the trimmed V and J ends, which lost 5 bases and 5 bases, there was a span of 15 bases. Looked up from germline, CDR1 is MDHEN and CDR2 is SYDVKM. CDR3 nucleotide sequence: TGTGCCAGCAGTCCCCTAAAGGGGGTGGAGACCCAGTACTTC. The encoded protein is CASSPLKGVETQYF.

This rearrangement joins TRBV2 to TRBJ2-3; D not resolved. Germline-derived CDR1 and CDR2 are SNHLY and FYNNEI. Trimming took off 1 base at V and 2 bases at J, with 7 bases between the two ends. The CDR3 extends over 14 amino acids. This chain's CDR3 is CASSEGSDTDTQYF. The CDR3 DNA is TGTGCCAGCAGTGAAGGGAGTGACACAGATACGCAGTATTTT.

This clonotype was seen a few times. The CDR3 reads CASSQVISGEQFF. Here the CDR3 DNA reads TGTGCCAGCAGCCAAGTCATCTCGGGTGAGCAGTTCTTC. The chain uses TRBV3-1 and TRBJ2-1; D gene unclear. The germline gives CDR1 LGHDT, CDR2 YNNKEL (reference sequence). V was pared by 1 base and J by 9 bases, with 10 bases between. This CDR3 has 13 amino acids.

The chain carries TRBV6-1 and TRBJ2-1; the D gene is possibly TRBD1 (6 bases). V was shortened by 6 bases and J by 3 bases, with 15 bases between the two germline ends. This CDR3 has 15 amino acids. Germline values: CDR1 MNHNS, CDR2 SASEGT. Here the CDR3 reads CASSTGPRLYNEQFF. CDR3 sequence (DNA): TGTGCCAGCAGCACAGGGCCTCGACTCTACAATGAGCAGTTCTTC.

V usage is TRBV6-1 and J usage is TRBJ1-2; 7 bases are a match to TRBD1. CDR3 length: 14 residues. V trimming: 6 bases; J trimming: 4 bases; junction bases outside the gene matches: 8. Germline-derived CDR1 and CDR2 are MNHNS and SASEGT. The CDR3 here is CASSRTGRSYGYTF. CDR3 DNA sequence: TGTGCCAGCAGCCGGACAGGTCGTTCCTATGGCTACACCTTC.

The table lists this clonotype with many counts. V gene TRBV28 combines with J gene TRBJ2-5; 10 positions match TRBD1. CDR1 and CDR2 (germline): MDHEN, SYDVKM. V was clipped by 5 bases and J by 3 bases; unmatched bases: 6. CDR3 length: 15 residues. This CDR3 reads CASSRAGTGEETQYF. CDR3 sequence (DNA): TGTGCCAGCAGTAGGGCTGGGACAGGGGAAGAGACCCAGTACTTC.

The CDR3 region has the DNA TGTGCCAGCAGTTTTGTTCCGGCCACAGATACGCAGTATTTT. Protein sequence: CASSFVPATDTQYF. The chain joins TRBV12-3 or TRBV12-4 to TRBJ2-3; the D is unclear. This CDR3 is built from 14 residues. The V end lost 3 bases, the J end lost 2 bases, and 9 bases lay between the germline ends.

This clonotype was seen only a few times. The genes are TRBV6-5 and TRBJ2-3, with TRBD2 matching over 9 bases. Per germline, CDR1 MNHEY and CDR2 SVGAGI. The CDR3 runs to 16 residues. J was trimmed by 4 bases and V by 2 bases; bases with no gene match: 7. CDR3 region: CASSYGAGGPADTQYF. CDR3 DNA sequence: TGTGCCAGCAGTTACGGCGCGGGGGGGCCAGCAGATACGCAGTATTTT.

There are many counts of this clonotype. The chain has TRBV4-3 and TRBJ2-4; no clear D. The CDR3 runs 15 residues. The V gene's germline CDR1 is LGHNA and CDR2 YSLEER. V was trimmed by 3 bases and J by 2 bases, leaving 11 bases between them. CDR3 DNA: TGCGCCAGCAGCCAGGGCCTTCAGCCCAAAAACATTCAGTACTTC. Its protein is CASSQGLQPKNIQYF.

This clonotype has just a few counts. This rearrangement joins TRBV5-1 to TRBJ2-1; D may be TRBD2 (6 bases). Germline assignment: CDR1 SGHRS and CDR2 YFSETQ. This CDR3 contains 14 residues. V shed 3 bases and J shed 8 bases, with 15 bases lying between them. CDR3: CASSSGLGAYEQFF. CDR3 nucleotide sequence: TGCGCCAGCAGCTCGGGACTCGGAGCGTATGAGCAGTTCTTC.

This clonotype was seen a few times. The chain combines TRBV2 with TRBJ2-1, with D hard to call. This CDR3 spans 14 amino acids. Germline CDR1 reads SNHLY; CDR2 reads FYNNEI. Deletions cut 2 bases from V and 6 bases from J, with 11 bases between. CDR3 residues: CASSEPRLSNEQFF. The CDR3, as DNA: TGTGCCAGCAGTGAACCCAGGCTGAGCAATGAGCAGTTCTTC.

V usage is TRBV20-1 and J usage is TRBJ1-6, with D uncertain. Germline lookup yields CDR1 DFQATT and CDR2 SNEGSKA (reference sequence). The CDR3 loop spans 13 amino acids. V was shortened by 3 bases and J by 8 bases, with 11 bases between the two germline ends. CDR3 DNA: TGCAGTGCTAGTGGAGCATTCGATTCACCCCTCCACTTT. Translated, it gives CSASGAFDSPLHF.

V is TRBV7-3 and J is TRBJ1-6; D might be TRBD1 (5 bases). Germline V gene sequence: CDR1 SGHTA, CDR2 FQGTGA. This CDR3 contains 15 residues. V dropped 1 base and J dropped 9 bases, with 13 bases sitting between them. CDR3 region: CASSLSRAKASPLHF. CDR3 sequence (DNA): TGTGCCAGCAGCTTAAGCAGGGCGAAGGCTTCACCCCTCCACTTT.

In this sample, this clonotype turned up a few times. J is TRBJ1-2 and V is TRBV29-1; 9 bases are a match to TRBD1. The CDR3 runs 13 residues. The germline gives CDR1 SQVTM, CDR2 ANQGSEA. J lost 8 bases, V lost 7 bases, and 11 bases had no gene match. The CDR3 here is CSGMDRGLGGYTF. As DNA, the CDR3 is TGCAGCGGAATGGACAGGGGCCTGGGCGGCTACACCTTC.

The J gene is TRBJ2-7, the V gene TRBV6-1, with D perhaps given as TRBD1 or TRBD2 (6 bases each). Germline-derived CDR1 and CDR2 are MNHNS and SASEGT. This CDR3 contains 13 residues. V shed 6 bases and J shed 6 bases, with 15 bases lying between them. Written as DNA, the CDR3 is TGTGCCAGCAGCCCGGGGGCGAGCGGCGAGCAGTACTTC. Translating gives CASSPGASGEQYF.